The next 25 T cell receptor beta chains were all read from a single sample in a study of T cells after yellow fever vaccination (dated by TCRdb to between 2017 and 2020). Library preparation was by 5' RACE. The run used an Illumina NovaSeq 6000. TCRdb reprocessed the public reads (quality trimming at Q25 with fastp, clone calling with MiXCR) and kept in-frame beta chains. One record per CDR3 amino acid sequence lists the most common genes and DNA. This sample lists 45,000 to 75,000 distinct CDR3 sequences; around 6.1% were detected once. Clones ranked in the top ten supply around a third of the sample. Read against the paper, the sample's treatment or condition label means: live attenuated yellow fever vaccine strain. The source was PBMCs, either bulk or a sorted T-cell subset (CD4+, CD8+, memory, or dextramer-sorted; not recorded which), collected on the day of the yellow fever booster vaccination. All receptors come from a man between 18 and 29 years old who received the YFV17D yellow fever vaccine.

V is TRBV3-1 and J is TRBJ1-1, with D uncertain. The CDR3 runs 13 residues. In germline, CDR1 is LGHDT, CDR2 YNNKEL (reference sequence). The V end was cut by 1 base, the J end by 2 bases, with 5 bases between. As DNA, the CDR3 is TGTGCCAGCAGCCAAGTCAGAAACACTGAAGCTTTCTTT. It yields the protein CASSQVRNTEAFF.

In its sample, this clonotype was seen many times. The rearrangement uses TRBV20-1 and TRBJ2-3; no clear D. The V end was cut by 3 bases, the J end by 3 bases, with 16 bases between. The CDR3 length is 15 residues. The germline V gene has CDR1 DFQATT and CDR2 SNEGSKA (reference sequence). Here the CDR3 DNA reads TGCAGTGCTAGGCTGTTGCCGGACGGGACAGATACGCAGTATTTT. It is translated as CSARLLPDGTDTQYF.

The chain has TRBV12-3 or TRBV12-4 and TRBJ1-4, with TRBD1 matching over 7 bases. The CDR3 is 14 residues long. Unmatched junction bases numbered 9, after V lost 6 bases and J lost 8 bases. CDR3 sequence (DNA): TGTGCCAGCAGCCAACAGGGGAGAGGGGAAAAACTGTTTTTT. This sequence encodes CASSQQGRGEKLFF.

The V call is TRBV5-6, the J call TRBJ2-2; the D is unclear. The CDR3 totals 13 residues. Trimming left V 3 bases short and J 4 bases short, with 7 bases between. CDR1 is SGHDT, CDR2 YYEEEE, per germline. This chain's CDR3 is CASSSLGTGELFF. In DNA form, the CDR3 reads TGTGCCAGCAGCTCATTAGGCACCGGGGAGCTGTTTTTT.

The table lists this clonotype with many counts. V is TRBV7-9 and J is TRBJ2-1; TRBD1 is a possible D gene (6 bases). CDR1 and CDR2 (germline): SEHNR, FQNEAQ (reference sequence). V shed 5 bases and J shed 10 bases, with 18 bases lying between them. This CDR3 comprises 14 residues. CDR3 coding DNA: TGTGCCAGCAGCCCGGCCCGGGGCAGGGGCGAGCAGTTCTTC. Translation: CASSPARGRGEQFF.

The table lists this clonotype with a few counts. J is TRBJ2-1 and V is TRBV29-1, with D perhaps assigned TRBD1 or TRBD2 (5 bases each). CDR3 size: 12 residues. The ends were cut back, 8 bases at V and 7 bases at J, with 15 bases in the middle. Germline V gives CDR1 SQVTM, CDR2 ANQGSEA. The CDR3, as DNA: TGCAGCTCGCTTGGGGGTCTGAATGAGCAGTTCTTC. Translation: CSSLGGLNEQFF.

In this sample, this clonotype turned up many times. The chain has TRBV7-3 and TRBJ2-5; 11 bases are a match to TRBD2. This CDR3 contains 16 residues. V dropped 6 bases and J dropped 4; count of bases not matched to a gene: 10. Germline V lookup: CDR1 SGHTA, CDR2 FQGTGA. CDR3 amino acids: CASSQSTGTSGETQYF. The CDR3 nucleotides read TGTGCCAGCAGTCAATCGACCGGGACTAGCGGAGAGACCCAGTACTTC.

This clonotype was detected many times. J is TRBJ2-3 and V is TRBV5-1; a possible D gene is TRBD2 (7 bases). The germline V and J ends were trimmed by 1 base and 8 bases, with 17 bases remaining between them. This CDR3 is built from 15 residues. Germline V gene data show CDR1 as SGHRS and CDR2 as YFSETQ. Here the CDR3 reads CASSLPGGRDGTQYF. The CDR3 bases are TGCGCCAGCAGCTTGCCGGGGGGCCGAGACGGTACGCAGTATTTT. The full variable domain, rest sourced from reference TRBV5-1 and TRBJ2-3, is KAGVTQTPRYLIKTRGQQVTLSCSPISGHRSVSWYQQTPGQGLQFLFEYFSETQRNKGNFPGRFSGRQFSNSRSEMNVSTLELGDSALYLCASSLPGGRDGTQYFGPGTRLTVL.

The genes are TRBV7-9 and TRBJ2-3, with unresolved D. V lost 7 bases, J lost 2 bases, and 7 bases lay in between. Germline values: CDR1 SEHNR, CDR2 FQNEAQ (reference sequence). This CDR3 comprises 12 residues. Written as DNA, the CDR3 is TGTGCCAGCACAACGTACACAGATACGCAGTATTTT. Translated, it gives CASTTYTDTQYF.

The rearrangement uses TRBV7-6 and TRBJ1-3; D is ambiguous. CDR1 and CDR2 from the germline V gene are SGHVS and FNYEAQ. The V and J ends lost 5 bases and 0 bases respectively, with 11 bases between them. This CDR3 spans 15 amino acids. The CDR3 is CASSPFGGSGNTIYF. In DNA form, the CDR3 reads TGTGCCAGCAGCCCCTTCGGAGGCTCTGGAAACACCATATATTTT.

This clonotype appeared a few times. The J gene is TRBJ2-3, the V gene TRBV7-3, with TRBD2 identical over 11 bases. The CDR3 is made up of 20 amino acids. J was trimmed by 2 bases and V by 4 bases; bases with no gene match: 17. Germline CDR1 and CDR2: SGHTA and FQGTGA. This CDR3 is CASSSSTRSLAGGPTDTQYF. Written as DNA, the CDR3 is TGTGCCAGCAGCTCATCAACCCGAAGCTTAGCGGGGGGGCCCACAGATACGCAGTATTTT.

This chain connects TRBV4-1 to TRBJ1-5, with D maybe TRBD1 (6 bases). Per germline, CDR1 MGHRA and CDR2 YSYEKL. Trimming left V 0 bases short and J 0 bases short, with 12 bases between. The CDR3 spans 17 residues. CDR3 residues: CASSQEGRGYSNQPQHF. The CDR3, as DNA: TGCGCCAGCAGCCAAGAAGGAAGGGGGTATAGCAATCAGCCCCAGCATTTT.

This clonotype occurred many times. The chain links TRBV15 to TRBJ1-2; TRBD1 agrees at 12 bases. The V gene's germline CDR1 is LNHNV and CDR2 YYDKDF (reference sequence). The CDR3 covers 15 residues. The J segment lost 8 bases and the V segment lost 2 bases, leaving 6 bases of the junction unmatched. DNA of the CDR3: TGTGCCACCAGCAGACCGGGACAGGGGGCGAAAGGCTACACCTTC. It encodes CATSRPGQGAKGYTF.

This clonotype was seen a handful of times. This chain connects TRBV4-1 to TRBJ1-4; 10 bases line up with TRBD1. The CDR3 is 15 residues long. The germline gives CDR1 MGHRA, CDR2 YSYEKL. Trimming cost V 1 base and J 5 bases; bases outside gene matches: 1. The CDR3 is CASSQGDRGNEKLFF. The CDR3 DNA reads TGCGCCAGCAGCCAAGGGGACAGGGGAAATGAAAAACTGTTTTTT.

This clonotype turned up a few times. The chain uses TRBV20-1 and TRBJ2-5; 10 bases map to TRBD2. The CDR3 loop spans 15 amino acids. Germline CDR1 and CDR2: DFQATT and SNEGSKA (reference sequence). V lost 3 bases, J lost 5 bases, and 9 bases stayed unmatched. CDR3 region: CSARDSGGPGETQYF. CDR3 in DNA: TGCAGTGCTAGGGATAGCGGGGGGCCGGGGGAGACCCAGTACTTC.

This clonotype was observed many times. This sequence joins TRBV5-1 and TRBJ1-6, with 10 bases that match TRBD1. Germline trimming cut 4 bases from V and 7 bases from J; bases unmatched to any gene: 2. CDR1 is SGHRS, CDR2 YFSETQ, per germline. The CDR3 is 14 amino acids. The CDR3 bases are TGCGCCAGCAGCGAGGGACAGGGGAATTCACCCCTCCACTTT. Translation: CASSEGQGNSPLHF. The full variable domain, in which reference TRBV5-1 and TRBJ1-6 provide the parts outside the CDR3, is KAGVTQTPRYLIKTRGQQVTLSCSPISGHRSVSWYQQTPGQGLQFLFEYFSETQRNKGNFPGRFSGRQFSNSRSEMNVSTLELGDSALYLCASSEGQGNSPLHFGNGTRLTVT.

This clonotype was recorded a few times. V is TRBV7-9 and J is TRBJ1-2; no definite D call. Germline V gene lookup returns CDR1 SEHNR and CDR2 FQNEAQ (reference sequence). V was pared by 5 bases and J by 0 bases, with 13 bases between. CDR3 length equals 15 residues. The CDR3 bases are TGTGCCAGCAGCCGGTTAACAACTCCTAACTATGGCTACACCTTC. It yields the protein CASSRLTTPNYGYTF.

This clonotype has a count of ten or more. J is TRBJ1-1 and V is TRBV5-1; D perhaps matches TRBD1 (5 bases). There are 15 residues in the CDR3. Germline V lookup: CDR1 SGHRS, CDR2 YFSETQ. With 4 bases removed from V and 4 bases from J, the gap between germline ends came to 17 bases. The CDR3 protein is CASSPGQAAGTEAFF. The CDR3 DNA sequence: TGCGCCAGCAGCCCAGGGCAGGCCGCTGGCACTGAAGCTTTCTTT.

This clonotype has at least ten counts. This chain links TRBV5-1 with TRBJ2-1; 10 bases are a match to TRBD1. The germline V gene encodes CDR1 SGHRS and CDR2 YFSETQ. The V segment lost 3 bases and the J segment 7 bases; nucleotides outside the gene matches: 16. This CDR3 region has 18 residues. The CDR3 DNA reads TGCGCCAGCAGCTCACGTCCCGGGACAGGGGCGATACGGAATGAGCAGTTCTTC. This codes for CASSSRPGTGAIRNEQFF. The full variable domain, completed using reference TRBV5-1 and TRBJ2-1, is KAGVTQTPRYLIKTRGQQVTLSCSPISGHRSVSWYQQTPGQGLQFLFEYFSETQRNKGNFPGRFSGRQFSNSRSEMNVSTLELGDSALYLCASSSRPGTGAIRNEQFFGPGTRLTVL.

The chain carries TRBV4-1 and TRBJ2-1; D may be TRBD1 or TRBD2 (7 bases each). V gave up 7 bases and J gave up 7 bases, with 17 bases separating them. This CDR3 has 14 amino acids. Germline CDR1 is MGHRA and CDR2 is YSYEKL. CDR3 residues: CASTSGGLTNEQFF. For the CDR3, the DNA is TGCGCCAGCACTTCAGGGGGACTAACAAATGAGCAGTTCTTC.

In its sample, this clonotype was seen many times. The chain carries TRBV4-2 and TRBJ1-1; 7 bases align to TRBD1. Losses at the gene ends were 0 bases for V and 5 bases for J; bases not matched to a gene: 3. Looked up from germline, CDR1 is LGHNA and CDR2 is YNFKEQ. The CDR3 sequence is 14 residues long. The DNA of the CDR3 is TGTGCCAGCAGCCAAGAAGGACAGGCTACTGAAGCTTTCTTT. Amino acid sequence: CASSQEGQATEAFF.

The table lists this clonotype with many counts. V usage is TRBV5-1 and J usage is TRBJ1-2; D perhaps matches TRBD1 (5 bases). V gave up 7 bases and J gave up 4 bases, with 8 bases separating them. There are 11 residues in the CDR3. Germline CDR1 SGHRS, CDR2 YFSETQ. The DNA for the CDR3 is TGCGCCAGCCGGGACGGCTATGGCTACACCTTC. Its translation: CASRDGYGYTF.

This clonotype was seen a handful of times. This chain links TRBV5-1 with TRBJ2-1, with a tentative D call TRBD2 (6 bases). The CDR3 runs to 15 residues. Per the germline V gene, CDR1 is SGHRS and CDR2 is YFSETQ. Deletions cut 3 bases from V and 4 bases from J, with 14 bases between. The CDR3 loop is CASSYVAGGYNEQFF. CDR3 DNA: TGCGCCAGCAGCTACGTGGCCGGGGGTTACAATGAGCAGTTCTTC.

The genes are TRBV20-1 and TRBJ2-2; D may be TRBD1 (6 bases). This CDR3 has 18 amino acids. From germline, CDR1 is DFQATT and CDR2 SNEGSKA (reference sequence). The ends were cut back, 0 bases at V and 1 base at J, with 18 bases in the middle. As DNA, the CDR3 is TGCAGTGCTAGAGAAACAACGGGCAGGGGACAGAACACCGGGGAGCTGTTTTTT. It is translated as CSARETTGRGQNTGELFF.

The chain uses TRBV6-4 and TRBJ2-1; TRBD1 aligns across 7 bases. The J segment lost 2 bases and the V segment lost 5 bases, leaving 6 bases of the junction unmatched. In germline, CDR1 is MRHNA, CDR2 SNTAGT. The CDR3 contains 15 residues. CDR3 coding DNA: TGTGCCAGCAGTATGGAAGGGGGCACCTACAATGAGCAGTTCTTC. It specifies CASSMEGGTYNEQFF.